The rows below give T cell receptor beta chains drawn from one sample of a study of blood T cell repertoires in COVID-19. TCRdb's table, derived via immunoSEQ multiplex PCR, lists solely in-frame clones and lacks some. This table has approximately 96,000 clones, 90% appearing once. Sequenced input: peripheral blood. The receptors shown here come from a man in his sixties with acute or convalescent COVID-19. Each CDR3 is given with its conserved first and last residue. Fields, in order: CDR3 DNA, CDR3 protein, V gene, D gene, J gene, clone size, CDR3 length. A D gene is named only where the DNA matches it firmly. Clone size is shown for a subset of rows, as once, few, many or a class of expanded clone.

TGTGCCACCAGCAGAGACGGCGGCACCTACGAGCAGTACTTC,CATSRDGGTYEQYF,TRBV15,-,TRBJ2-7,-,14
TGTGCCAGCAAATTCAACTTCCTGAACACTGAAGCTTTCTTT,CASKFNFLNTEAFF,TRBV6-5,-,TRBJ1-1,-,14
TGTGCCAGCATGTCAGGGAAGGGAAACACCATATATTTT,CASMSGKGNTIYF,TRBV6-5,-,TRBJ1-3,-,13
TGTGCCAGTAGTATTGGGGCAGGGGACACTGAAGCTTTCTTT,CASSIGAGDTEAFF,TRBV19,-,TRBJ1-1,-,14
TGTGCCAGCAGCGCAGGGATGAACACTGAAGCTTTCTTT,CASSAGMNTEAFF,TRBV7-3,-,TRBJ1-1,-,13
TGTGCCAGCTCACCAAGCGAGACAGGGGCCGGCACCGGGGAGCTGTTTTTT,CASSPSETGAGTGELFF,TRBV18,TRBD1,TRBJ2-2,-,17
TGTGCCAGCAGTTTTGGACTAGGCCCTCAGGAGCAGTACTTC,CASSFGLGPQEQYF,TRBV28,TRBD2,TRBJ2-7,-,14
TGTGCCAGCAGCTTGGATGGGGGAGGCGGCTACACCTTC,CASSLDGGGGYTF,TRBV5-4,-,TRBJ1-2,once,13
TGTGCCAGTAGTATTCGGGAACAAGAGACCCAGTACTTC,CASSIREQETQYF,TRBV19,-,TRBJ2-5,-,13
TGTGCCAGCAGTTTCGGGACAGGGGAGTTTAGTCAGCCCCAGCATTTT,CASSFGTGEFSQPQHF,TRBV28,TRBD1,TRBJ1-5,-,16
TGTGCCACCAGCAGAGAGGGTACGAGGGTTCAGCCCCAGCATTTT,CATSREGTRVQPQHF,TRBV15,-,TRBJ1-5,-,15
TGCGCCAGCTCCGCCCGCGGCTACCCCTACGAGCAGTACTTC,CASSARGYPYEQYF,TRBV23-1,-,TRBJ2-7,-,14
TGTGCCAGCAGCCAAGGACTGAGCACAGATACGCAGTATTTT,CASSQGLSTDTQYF,TRBV3-1/TRBV3-2,-,TRBJ2-3,-,14
TGTGCCAGTAAAGGCGGAACTAGCCGAACTTTCAATGAGCAGTTCTTC,CASKGGTSRTFNEQFF,TRBV19,-,TRBJ2-1,-,16
TGTGCCATCAGGAAAGGGGACACTGAAGCTTTCTTT,CAIRKGDTEAFF,TRBV10-3,-,TRBJ1-1,-,12
TGCGCCAGCAGTGAGGGGGACAGGGGGGGCAATGAGCAGTTCTTC,CASSEGDRGGNEQFF,TRBV10-2,TRBD1,TRBJ2-1,once,15
TGCAGCGTTGATCCCGGACTACCAGGGACCGGGGAGCTGTTTTTT,CSVDPGLPGTGELFF,TRBV29-1,-,TRBJ2-2,few,15
TGTGCCAGTAGTACGACAGGGGGGTCCTACGAGCAGTACTTC,CASSTTGGSYEQYF,TRBV19,TRBD1,TRBJ2-7,once,14
TGTGCCAGCAGCTCGAGGGCAGATACGCAGTATTTT,CASSSRADTQYF,TRBV7-9,-,TRBJ2-3,-,12
TGTGCCAGCAGTGAGACACATAACACTGAAGCTTTCTTT,CASSETHNTEAFF,TRBV2,-,TRBJ1-1,-,13
TGTGCCAGCAGTTTAGCGGGGTACAATGAGCAGTTCTTC,CASSLAGYNEQFF,TRBV6-2/TRBV6-3,TRBD2,TRBJ2-1,-,13
TGTGCCAGCAGCGTAGCTCCGCTAGAGGGCGCCACCGGGGAGCTGTTTTTT,CASSVAPLEGATGELFF,TRBV9,-,TRBJ2-2,-,17
TGTGCCAGCAGCTCGGGACTAGCTGAGCCAGATACGCAGTATTTT,CASSSGLAEPDTQYF,TRBV7-6,TRBD2,TRBJ2-3,-,15
TGTGCCAGCAGCTTAGGGCCCTGGCGGGTCACAGATACGCAGTATTTT,CASSLGPWRVTDTQYF,TRBV7-8,-,TRBJ2-3,-,16
TGTGCCAGTAAAACCGCCGGGCTAGCGGGATCGGGCACCGGGGAGCTGTTTTTT,CASKTAGLAGSGTGELFF,TRBV19,TRBD2,TRBJ2-2,-,18
TGTGCCAGCAGCTTAATGGGAGGCGGCAATCAGCCCCAGCATTTT,CASSLMGGGNQPQHF,TRBV7-2,-,TRBJ1-5,-,15
TGCGCCAGCAGCTCCGGACAGGGGGCCTACGAGCAGTACTTC,CASSSGQGAYEQYF,TRBV5-1,TRBD1,TRBJ2-7,-,14
TGTGCCAGCATCCGGGTTACCATCTACGAGCAGTACTTC,CASIRVTIYEQYF,TRBV21-1,-,TRBJ2-7,-,13
TGTGCCAGCAGTTTAGGGACATTTGGCTACACCTTC,CASSLGTFGYTF,TRBV12-3/TRBV12-4,-,TRBJ1-2,-,12
TGTGCCAGCAGTTACAGGCAGGGATGGAACACCGGGGAGCTGTTTTTT,CASSYRQGWNTGELFF,TRBV6-2/TRBV6-3,-,TRBJ2-2,-,16
TGTGCCAGCAGCGGAGGGCAAATCTCTGGAAACACCATATATTTT,CASSGGQISGNTIYF,TRBV9,-,TRBJ1-3,once,15
TGTGCCAGCAGTTACATCCAATCCTCCAATCAGCCCCAGCATTTT,CASSYIQSSNQPQHF,TRBV28,-,TRBJ1-5,-,15
TGTGCCAGCAGCTTAGCGCGGGGGCTAGGTGAAGCTTTCTTT,CASSLARGLGEAFF,TRBV7-8,-,TRBJ1-1,-,14
TGTGCCAGTAGTTCCCTAGCGGGATTGGGCGAGCAGTACTTC,CASSSLAGLGEQYF,TRBV19,TRBD2,TRBJ2-7,-,14
TGTGCCAGCAGCTTGGGTCTACTTACGAACACCGGGGAGCTGTTTTTT,CASSLGLLTNTGELFF,TRBV5-4,-,TRBJ2-2,-,16
TGTGCCAGCAGCTTAGAGGCTAGCCGCTACGAGCAGTACTTC,CASSLEASRYEQYF,TRBV11-2,-,TRBJ2-7,once,14
TGCGCCAGCAGCTTTTACATGGACAGAGCTTCCTACGAGCAGTACTTC,CASSFYMDRASYEQYF,TRBV5-1,-,TRBJ2-7,once,16
TGCGCCAGCAGCTTGGTTACGGGAGTTGGTGTGGATACGCAGTATTTT,CASSLVTGVGVDTQYF,TRBV5-1,-,TRBJ2-3,-,16
TGTGCCAGCAGCTCCAGCGCTCTAGGCAACCAAGAGACCCAGTACTTC,CASSSSALGNQETQYF,TRBV5-5,-,TRBJ2-5,once,16
TGTGCCAGCAGTTCATTAGCCTCAGGGCAGAAAGAAAAACTGTTTTTT,CASSSLASGQKEKLFF,TRBV27,-,TRBJ1-4,-,16